This T cell receptor beta chain derives from a study of beta chain features in type 1 diabetes. CDR1 and CDR2 (germline): SGHDN, FVKESK. The length of the CDR3 is 15 residues. V was shortened by 7 bases and J by 0 bases, with 10 bases between the two germline ends. One heparinised blood draw averaging approximately 0.11 L was given by each donor. Of the isolated RNA, all was reverse transcribed, and so the sequenced material was expressed TCRB transcripts. Method: immunoSEQ multiplex PCR; TCRdb's copy keeps in-frame clones and lacks some. The sample holds 330,000 or so clones, around 20% seen once. The source is a woman under 30 in good health. The sequencing sample was made of naive CD4+ T cells from blood. This sequence joins TRBV14 and TRBJ2-6, with a tentative D call TRBD2 (5 bases). The CDR3 loop is CASTRRDSGANVLTF. Written as DNA, the CDR3 is TGTGCCAGCACTCGCCGGGACTCTGGGGCCAACGTCCTGACTTTC.